The 27 T cell receptor beta chains listed next were all sequenced from one sample in a study of blood T cell repertoires in COVID-19. The repertoire was sequenced with immunoSEQ multiplex PCR; TCRdb's copy has only in-frame clones and lacks some. This table holds approximately 480,000 clones, around 90% found once. The sample taken for sequencing was PBMCs or T cells enriched from blood (not recorded which). The receptors were sampled from a woman aged 18-35 years who had recovered from COVID-19.

The rearrangement joins TRBV11-2 to TRBJ1-2; D is ambiguous. Germline lookup yields CDR1 SGHAT and CDR2 FQNNGV. The CDR3 length is 13 residues. Trimming took 5 bases from V and 3 from J, leaving 10 bases between them. In nucleotides, the CDR3 is TGTGCCAGCAGCCCCGGGGTCGACTATGGCTACACCTTC. It specifies CASSPGVDYGYTF.

The chain combines TRBV27 with TRBJ1-2; D ambiguous. Germline assignment: CDR1 MNHEY and CDR2 SMNVEV (reference sequence). The V and J ends lost 10 bases and 1 base respectively, with 25 bases between them. The CDR3 loop spans 17 amino acids. CDR3: CATLPPIPFSINYGYTF. DNA of the CDR3: TGTGCCACCCTACCTCCCATACCTTTCTCTATTAACTATGGCTACACCTTC.

For the CDR3, the DNA is TGTGCCAGCAGTGATGACAGGGGGTTTAGGTCACCCCTCCACTTT. Translating gives CASSDDRGFRSPLHF. The V and J genes are TRBV6-4 and TRBJ1-6; 9 bases line up with TRBD1. The V gene end was trimmed by 3 bases and the J gene end by 10 bases; junction bases not matched to a gene: 7. Per the germline V gene, CDR1 is MRHNA and CDR2 is SNTAGT. The CDR3 is made up of 15 amino acids.

The chain has TRBV5-1 and TRBJ2-7; TRBD2 matches at 8 bases. CDR1 and CDR2 (germline): SGHRS, YFSETQ. This CDR3 is 14 amino acids long. Trimming removed 5 bases from V and 0 bases from J; junction bases left unmatched: 4. As DNA, the CDR3 is TGCGCCAGCAGTGAAGCGGGGGTCTCCTACGAGCAGTACTTC. Amino acids: CASSEAGVSYEQYF.

The chain combines TRBV12-3 or TRBV12-4 with TRBJ1-5; D unclear. This CDR3 comprises 12 residues. Trimming removed 7 bases at V and 7 bases at J, with 11 bases between. Here the CDR3 DNA reads TGTGCCAGCACCCTGGGGAGGCAGCCCCAGCATTTT. Translation: CASTLGRQPQHF.

This clone was seen just once. The chain employs TRBV30 and TRBJ2-3; 9 nucleotides line up with TRBD2. The germline V gene encodes CDR1 GTSNPN and CDR2 SVGIG (reference sequence). The CDR3 is 18 residues long. The trim removed 0 bases at V and 0 bases at J, leaving 10 bases unmatched. CDR3 bases: TGTGCCTGGAGTGTAGGGAGCGGGGGGTTATTGAGCACAGATACGCAGTATTTT. Its protein is CAWSVGSGGLLSTDTQYF.

The genes are TRBV5-6 and TRBJ1-2, with TRBD1 identical over 11 bases. Trimming removed 5 bases from V and 6 bases from J; junction bases left unmatched: 9. The CDR3 spans 15 residues. Germline CDR1 SGHDT, CDR2 YYEEEE. Here the CDR3 reads CASRDRGRVDDGYTF. The DNA for the CDR3 is TGTGCCAGCAGGGACAGGGGGCGCGTAGACGATGGCTACACCTTC.

V gene TRBV6-5 combines with J gene TRBJ1-1, with a possible D match to TRBD1 (6 bases). V gave up 8 bases and J gave up 1 base, with 11 bases separating them. There are 13 residues in the CDR3. The germline gives CDR1 MNHEY, CDR2 SVGAGI. As DNA, the CDR3 is TGTGCCAGCGGGGGGGGACAGAACACTGAAGCTTTCTTT. It is translated as CASGGGQNTEAFF.

This chain uses TRBV24-1 with TRBJ1-2; 9 bases map to TRBD1. Germline V gene lookup returns CDR1 KGHDR and CDR2 SFDVKD. CDR3 size: 15 residues. Trimming removed 3 bases from V and 7 bases from J; junction bases left unmatched: 8. CDR3 nucleotides: TGTGCCACCAGTGATCTAGGGACAGGGTCGGGTGGCTACACCTTC. It codes for CATSDLGTGSGGYTF.

The chain is built from TRBV6-4 and TRBJ2-5, with TRBD1 matching over 7 bases. The germline CDR1 and CDR2 sequences are MRHNA and SNTAGT. J lost 5 bases, V lost 6 bases, and 18 bases had no gene match. This CDR3 spans 17 amino acids. The CDR3 DNA reads as TGTGCCAGCAGACCCGACAGGGATTACCCTAAGGGGGAGACCCAGTACTTC. It specifies CASRPDRDYPKGETQYF.

The chain employs TRBV24-1 and TRBJ1-5, with D unresolved. CDR1 KGHDR and CDR2 SFDVKD come from the germline V gene. This CDR3 has 8 amino acids. Trimming pared 8 bases from V and 12 bases from J, leaving 4 bases between. The CDR3 loop is CATTGQHF. The CDR3 DNA sequence: TGTGCCACCACAGGCCAGCATTTT.

The chain joins TRBV2 to TRBJ2-7; tentatively, D is TRBD1 (6 bases). This CDR3 is built from 14 residues. Germline V gene sequence: CDR1 SNHLY, CDR2 FYNNEI. Trimming took 3 bases from V and 1 from J, leaving 10 bases between them. CDR3 in amino acids: CASSDRGQSYEQYF. CDR3 DNA: TGTGCCAGCAGTGATCGAGGACAGTCCTACGAGCAGTACTTC.

This chain uses TRBV29-1 with TRBJ1-5; perhaps TRBD1 as D (6 bases). This CDR3 is 15 amino acids long. CDR1 is SQVTM and CDR2 is ANQGSEA in the germline V gene. V was trimmed by 1 base and J by 6 bases, leaving 16 bases between them. The CDR3 nucleotides are TGCAGCGTTGAAGGAGGCAGGGGAGACAGTCAGCCCCAGCATTTT. Translating gives CSVEGGRGDSQPQHF.

V and J are TRBV5-6 and TRBJ1-2; weak D call: TRBD1 (6 bases). The CDR3 runs 14 residues. With 4 bases removed from V and 3 bases from J, the gap between germline ends came to 13 bases. From germline, CDR1 is SGHDT and CDR2 YYEEEE. CDR3 sequence reads: CASSVPGDHYGYTF. The CDR3 DNA reads TGTGCCAGCAGCGTACCAGGGGACCACTATGGCTACACCTTC.

This sequence joins TRBV7-3 and TRBJ1-2, with 7 bases lining up with TRBD1. V shed 4 bases, J shed 8 bases, and the junction held 7 bases outside the gene matches. From germline, CDR1 is SGHTA and CDR2 FQGTGA. This CDR3 region has 13 residues. CDR3: CASSYSGGGGYTF. The CDR3, as DNA: TGTGCCAGCAGCTACTCAGGGGGAGGCGGCTACACCTTC.

The chain is built from TRBV19 and TRBJ2-7, with 11 bases matching TRBD1. The CDR3 is made up of 14 amino acids. V lost 8 bases and J lost 4; bases outside the gene matches: 7. The germline V gene has CDR1 LNHDA and CDR2 SQIVND (reference sequence). The CDR3 spells CASSRTGGSYEQYF. For the CDR3, the DNA is TGTGCCAGTTCACGGACAGGGGGCTCGTACGAGCAGTACTTC.

The CDR3 DNA follows: TGTGCCAGCAGTTGGACAGGAGGAAATCAGCCCCAGCATTTT. This translates into CASSWTGGNQPQHF. The gene calls are TRBV2 and TRBJ1-5, with 7 positions matching TRBD1. V lost 5 bases, J lost 4 bases, and 5 bases stayed unmatched. Germline CDR1 SNHLY, CDR2 FYNNEI. This CDR3 has 14 residues.

The chain joins TRBV7-2 to TRBJ2-6; D is perhaps TRBD2 (5 bases). Trimming pared 3 bases from V and 3 bases from J, leaving 12 bases between. This CDR3 contains 16 residues. The germline gives CDR1 SGHTA, CDR2 FQGNSA. CDR3 bases: TGTGCCAGCAGCTTCCAGGCAGGAGGTGGGGCCAACGTCCTGACTTTC. It specifies CASSFQAGGGANVLTF.

V usage is TRBV5-1 and J usage is TRBJ1-1; the D gene is possibly TRBD1 (6 bases). Germline V gene sequence: CDR1 SGHRS, CDR2 YFSETQ. The CDR3 has 12 residues. Trimming shortened V by 2 bases and J by 5 bases, and 7 bases separated the two germline ends. The CDR3: CASSLQGTEAFF. The CDR3, as DNA: TGCGCCAGCAGCTTACAGGGAACTGAAGCTTTCTTT.

The chain combines TRBV28 with TRBJ2-2, with TRBD2 matching over 9 bases. Germline V gives CDR1 MDHEN, CDR2 SYDVKM. CDR3 size: 16 residues. Germline trimming cut 7 bases from V and 2 bases from J; bases unmatched to any gene: 8. CDR3 sequence (DNA): TGTGCCAGCAAAATGGGACTAGCCATTAACACCGGGGAGCTGTTTTTT. Encoded protein: CASKMGLAINTGELFF.

The genes are TRBV27 and TRBJ2-7, with 9 bases aligning to TRBD1. The germline gives CDR1 MNHEY, CDR2 SMNVEV (reference sequence). This CDR3 region has 17 residues. V shed 5 bases, J shed 3 bases, and the junction held 14 bases outside the gene matches. Here the CDR3 DNA reads TGTGCCAGCAGTCTCTATCCGGGACAGGGAACATTCTACGAGCAGTACTTC. It specifies CASSLYPGQGTFYEQYF.

The CDR3 here is CASRGGQETQYF. As DNA, the CDR3 is TGTGCCAGTCGGGGGGGCCAAGAGACCCAGTACTTC. The J gene is TRBJ2-5, the V gene TRBV19; 8 positions agree with TRBD2. The J segment lost 1 base and the V segment lost 8 bases, leaving 0 bases of the junction unmatched. Germline-derived CDR1 and CDR2 are LNHDA and SQIVND (reference sequence). The CDR3 is made up of 12 amino acids.

The J gene is TRBJ2-1, the V gene TRBV7-2, with D maybe TRBD1 (5 bases). Germline V gives CDR1 SGHTA, CDR2 FQGNSA. There are 15 residues in the CDR3. V was trimmed by 3 bases and J by 0 bases, leaving 9 bases between them. The CDR3 region is CASSFGASSYNEQFF. The CDR3 bases are TGTGCCAGCAGCTTTGGGGCTAGCTCCTACAATGAGCAGTTCTTC.

The chain uses TRBV7-2 and TRBJ2-2, with D possibly being TRBD1 (5 bases). The CDR3 extends over 15 amino acids. With 7 bases removed from V and 0 bases from J, the gap between germline ends came to 12 bases. Germline lookup yields CDR1 SGHTA and CDR2 FQGNSA. The DNA for the CDR3 is TGTGCCAGCACCCTGACAGTCGCGAACACCGGGGAGCTGTTTTTT. It yields the protein CASTLTVANTGELFF.

The gene calls are TRBV5-1 and TRBJ1-3; 7 bases map to TRBD1. V lost 3 bases to trimming and J lost 4 bases; unmatched junction nucleotides: 4. CDR1 SGHRS and CDR2 YFSETQ come from the germline V gene. The CDR3 is made up of 14 amino acids. The CDR3 here is CASSYDRVGNTIYF. The CDR3 region has the DNA TGCGCCAGCAGCTACGACAGGGTCGGAAACACCATATATTTT.

Worth noting for this clone: Other nucleotide sequences from this sample produce the same CDR3. V usage is TRBV7-9 and J usage is TRBJ1-3, with TRBD1 matching 8 bases. The CDR3 covers 16 residues. V lost 1 base and J lost 0; bases outside the gene matches: 2. The V gene's germline CDR1 is SEHNR and CDR2 FQNEAQ (reference sequence). The CDR3 is CASSLGTGISGNTIYF. CDR3 nucleotides: TGTGCCAGCAGCTTAGGGACAGGGATCTCTGGAAACACCATATATTTT.

This rearrangement joins TRBV2 to TRBJ1-5; D not certain. V was shortened by 6 bases and J by 3 bases, with 12 bases between the two germline ends. Looked up from germline, CDR1 is SNHLY and CDR2 is FYNNEI. CDR3 length: 14 amino acids. CDR3 sequence: CASRSSGDNQPQHF. The CDR3 nucleotides read TGTGCCAGCAGGTCCTCGGGAGACAATCAGCCCCAGCATTTT.